This TCR beta chain was identified in a study of blood T cell repertoires in COVID-19. TCRdb keeps only in-frame clones here, not all; method: immunoSEQ multiplex PCR. This sample has approximately 40,000 clones, with around nine tenths found just once. The CDR3 spans 12 residues. Germline V gives CDR1 GTSNPN, CDR2 SVGIG (reference sequence). The trim removed 2 bases at V and 5 bases at J, leaving 2 bases unmatched. This chain joins TRBV30 and TRBJ1-1; 7 nucleotides match TRBD1. The TCR originated in a human donor in a cohort sampled during active COVID-19. Sequenced sample: peripheral blood. The CDR3 region has the DNA TGTGCCTGGAGTCTACAGGGGACTGAAGCTTTCTTT. Translation gives CAWSLQGTEAFF. Together with reference TRBV30 and TRBJ1-1, the CDR3 gives the full variable domain: SQTIHQWPATLVQPVGSPLSLECTVEGTSNPNLYWYRQAAGRGLQLLFYSVGIGQISSEVPQNLSASRPQDRQFILSSKKLLLSDSGFYLCAWSLQGTEAFFGQGTRLTVV.